The 5 T cell receptor beta chains given below trace back to one sample, sequenced in a study of human T cells and chemical hapten exposure. This sample's time point: patch test 1, 2 weeks after DPC sensitization. The treatment: therapeutic diphenylcyclopropenone sensitization with weekly scalp DPC. One entry per CDR3 protein results from TCRdb running MiXCR on the RACE reads. The profile covers roughly 160,000 distinct CDR3 sequences, with roughly 14% appearing a single time and 1.5% to 2% taken by the ten largest. Sequences were derived from whole blood, sampled in connection with sensitization to the hapten diphenylcyclopropenone (DPC). These receptors all come from a woman in her twenties or thirties with alopecia areata. Some clones in this sample may be carry-over from other donors' samples.

This clonotype was detected ten times or more. CDR3 amino acids: CASSRQGMEQPQHF. DNA for the CDR3: TGTGCCAGCAGCCGACAGGGAATGGAGCAGCCCCAGCATTTT. The chain carries TRBV27 and TRBJ1-5, with 7 bases identical to TRBD1. The J segment lost 7 bases and the V segment lost 6 bases, leaving 9 bases of the junction unmatched. The germline V gene has CDR1 MNHEY and CDR2 SMNVEV (reference sequence). This CDR3 comprises 14 residues.

This clonotype showed up just a few times. The chain is built from TRBV18 and TRBJ1-5; D uncertain. The ends were cut back, 1 base at V and 5 bases at J, with 12 bases in the middle. Germline V gives CDR1 KGHSH, CDR2 LQKENI. The CDR3 covers 15 residues. The CDR3 bases are TGTGCCAGCTCACCACTCCCAGGAACGGATCAGCCCCAGCATTTT. Protein: CASSPLPGTDQPQHF.

The V call is TRBV29-1, the J call TRBJ2-1; D is perhaps TRBD1 (5 bases). In germline, CDR1 is SQVTM, CDR2 ANQGSEA. The V end was cut by 8 bases, the J end by 4 bases, with 9 bases between. There are 11 residues in the CDR3. Here the CDR3 DNA reads TGCAGCACTTACAGGTACAATGAGCAGTTCTTC. It specifies CSTYRYNEQFF.

The chain couples TRBV9 to TRBJ1-1; 9 bases are shared with TRBD1. The CDR3 contains 17 residues. V lost 2 bases to trimming and J lost 4 bases; unmatched junction nucleotides: 12. Germline-derived CDR1 and CDR2 are SGDLS and YYNGEE. The CDR3 DNA follows: TGTGCCAGCAGCGTTTCGGGACAGGGAATGTCAGGCACTGAAGCTTTCTTT. This gives the protein CASSVSGQGMSGTEAFF.

This clonotype has ten or more counts. The genes are TRBV19 and TRBJ2-1, with 11 bases fitting TRBD2. CDR3 length equals 16 residues. Germline V gene lookup returns CDR1 LNHDA and CDR2 SQIVND (reference sequence). V was pared by 6 bases and J by 4 bases, with 8 bases of the junction left unmatched. The DNA of the CDR3 is TGTGCCAGTAGCATACTAGCGGGAGCCCCTTACAATGAGCAGTTCTTC. It codes for CASSILAGAPYNEQFF.